Listed below are T cell receptor beta chains from one sample, sequenced in a study of cytomegalovirus exposure and HLA in healthy donors. Sequencing was performed with immunoSEQ multiplex PCR; in TCRdb, only in-frame clones are kept and a portion is missing. Among over 90,000 clones listed, roughly 80% were seen once. Sample: PBMCs. Source of these receptors: a man aged 35 to 55 in good health and CMV-seronegative. Both conserved end residues are part of each CDR3. The order of the fields is V gene, D gene, clone size, J gene, CDR3 DNA, CDR3 protein. The D gene is left open where the match is weak. The size field is filled for only some rows; it gives once, few, many or a size class.

TRBV5-1	.	.	TRBJ1-2	TGCGCCAGCAGCTTAGCGGCAGGGGACTATGGCTACACCTTC	CASSLAAGDYGYTF
TRBV19	.	.	TRBJ1-1	TGTGCCAGTACGTTCTTCGGGGTAGCTTTCTTT	CASTFFGVAFF
TRBV5-6	TRBD1	.	TRBJ1-2	TGTGCCAGCAGCTTGGAGGAAGGGGGCGGACGCTACACCTTC	CASSLEEGGGRYTF
TRBV21-1	.	.	TRBJ1-4	TGTGCCAGCAGCACGACTTTAGGACAGGGGGCCCTAACTAATGAAAAACTGTTTTTT	CASSTTLGQGALTNEKLFF
TRBV7-9	.	.	TRBJ2-7	TGTGCCAGCAGCTTCCCAGGTTCCTACGAGCAGTACTTC	CASSFPGSYEQYF
TRBV27	.	once	TRBJ2-4	TGTGCCAGCAGTCAGGGCTACATTCAGTACTTC	CASSQGYIQYF
TRBV6-1	TRBD1	.	TRBJ2-7	TGTGCCAGCAGTGCGACAGGGATTTCCTACGAGCAGTACTTC	CASSATGISYEQYF
TRBV13	.	.	TRBJ1-1	TGTGCCAACGGGAAGATCGGCACTGAAGCTTTCTTT	CANGKIGTEAFF
TRBV14	.	few	TRBJ1-2	TGTGCCAGCAGCCCCCCGCTTCGAGGGAGAACTAACTATGGCTACACCTTC	CASSPPLRGRTNYGYTF
TRBV5-6	.	.	TRBJ1-1	TGTGCCAGCAGCCTTCGGCGGGGGGCTGGTATGAACACTGAAGCTTTCTTT	CASSLRRGAGMNTEAFF
TRBV6-5	TRBD2	few	TRBJ2-1	TGTGCCAGCAGCAGGTCTAGCGGGGGTTACAATGAGCAGTTCTTC	CASSRSSGGYNEQFF
TRBV18	TRBD1	few	TRBJ1-1	TGTGCCAGCTCAGCGACAGGGTTGGGGACTGAAGCTTTCTTT	CASSATGLGTEAFF
TRBV5-1	.	once	TRBJ1-1	TGCGCCAGCAGCTCGAGAACACAGGGGAACACTGAAGCTTTCTTT	CASSSRTQGNTEAFF
TRBV7-9	TRBD1	.	TRBJ1-5	TGTTCCAGCAGCGAGGGACAGATTAATCAGCCCCAGCATTTT	CSSSEGQINQPQHF
TRBV19	TRBD2	.	TRBJ2-5	TGTGCCAGTAGTATAAAGGTAGTGGAACTAGCGGGAGGAGAGACCCAGTACTTC	CASSIKVVELAGGETQYF
TRBV7-9	TRBD2	.	TRBJ2-5	TGTTCCAGCAGCGTATCAACTAGCGGCCAAGAGACCCAGTACTTC	CSSSVSTSGQETQYF
TRBV18	TRBD1	.	TRBJ1-5	TGTGCCAGCTCACCCGAGGGACAGGGCAATCAGCCCCAGCATTTT	CASSPEGQGNQPQHF
TRBV10-3	TRBD1	few	TRBJ1-5	TGTGCCACGGACAGGGACGGTGATCAGCCCCAGCATTTT	CATDRDGDQPQHF
TRBV19	TRBD1	.	TRBJ1-2	TGTGCCAGTAGTACAGGGGGCGTCGGCTACACCTTC	CASSTGGVGYTF
TRBV29-1	TRBD1	.	TRBJ2-3	TGCAGCTTACTGCCCCGGGACAGGGGGCTTGGCACAGATACGCAGTATTTT	CSLLPRDRGLGTDTQYF
TRBV7-8	TRBD1	.	TRBJ2-3	TGTGCCAGCAGCCCGTGGACAGGGGCAGACACAGATACGCAGTATTTT	CASSPWTGADTDTQYF
TRBV4-1	.	once	TRBJ1-6	TGCGCCAGCAGCCTTACACAGGGAGTTAATTCACCCCTCCACTTT	CASSLTQGVNSPLHF
TRBV9	.	.	TRBJ1-5	TGTGCCAGCAGCGTAGGGAGTGATAATCAGCCCCAGCATTTT	CASSVGSDNQPQHF
TRBV23-1	.	.	TRBJ1-5	TGCGCCAGCGCCGGCAGGCAAGATAGCAATCAGCCCCAGCATTTT	CASAGRQDSNQPQHF
TRBV2	TRBD2	.	TRBJ2-3	TGTGCCAGCAGTAGAGGCAGCGGGGGTAGGGATACGCAGTATTTT	CASSRGSGGRDTQYF
TRBV6-1	TRBD1	.	TRBJ2-1	TGTGCCAGCAGCGAGGGGACAGGGACTGGGAGGTTCTTC	CASSEGTGTGRFF
TRBV7-2	.	.	TRBJ1-2	TGTGCCAGCAGCCAGGAGGGTCTCTATGGCTACACCTTC	CASSQEGLYGYTF
TRBV7-9	TRBD1	.	TRBJ1-2	TGTGCCAGCAGCCCGGGACAGATATTTAACTATGGCTACACCTTC	CASSPGQIFNYGYTF
TRBV5-4	.	.	TRBJ1-5	TGTGCCAGCAGCTTCCGGGTAAAGCAGCCCCAGCATTTT	CASSFRVKQPQHF
TRBV9	TRBD2	.	TRBJ2-5	TGTGCCAGCAGCGTGACTAGCGGGATGGAGACCCAGTACTTC	CASSVTSGMETQYF
TRBV4-1	.	.	TRBJ1-1	TGCGCCAGCAGCCCGATGACAGCTCATGAAGCTTTCTTT	CASSPMTAHEAFF
TRBV5-1	.	once	TRBJ2-5	TGCGCCAGCAGCTTGGCCAGGGAGACCCAGTACTTC	CASSLARETQYF